This TCR beta chain emerged from a study of shared clonotypes between healthy human individuals. Study-level background: CD4 naive and CD4 memory each took three plates per donor, while CD8 naive took two and CD8 memory one.

Profiled with immunoSEQ multiplex PCR; TCRdb holds only in-frame clones, not every one. The sample contains approximately 1.4 million clones, about 98% of which appear only once. Study-level findings and limits: Non-shared clonotypes showed lower generation probabilities than clonotypes common to all four donors. Memory subsets generally showed lower estimated richness than naive subsets.

This clone occurred once. As yet, its antigen is unknown. CD4+ cells were split into CD45RA+ naive and CD45RA-negative memory subsets. The CDR3 sequence is 14 residues long. V dropped 4 bases and J dropped 0 bases, with 8 bases sitting between them. Germline V gene data show CDR1 as SGHRS and CDR2 as YFSETQ. This chain links TRBV5-1 with TRBJ1-3; D remains unclear. The source material was naive CD4+ T cells sorted from blood. Documented subset: CD45RA+ positively selected. This clonotype was sampled from a man aged 25-45 years in good health. The CDR3 spells CASSADLSGNTIYF. As DNA, the CDR3 is TGCGCCAGCAGCGCCGACCTCTCTGGAAACACCATATATTTT.